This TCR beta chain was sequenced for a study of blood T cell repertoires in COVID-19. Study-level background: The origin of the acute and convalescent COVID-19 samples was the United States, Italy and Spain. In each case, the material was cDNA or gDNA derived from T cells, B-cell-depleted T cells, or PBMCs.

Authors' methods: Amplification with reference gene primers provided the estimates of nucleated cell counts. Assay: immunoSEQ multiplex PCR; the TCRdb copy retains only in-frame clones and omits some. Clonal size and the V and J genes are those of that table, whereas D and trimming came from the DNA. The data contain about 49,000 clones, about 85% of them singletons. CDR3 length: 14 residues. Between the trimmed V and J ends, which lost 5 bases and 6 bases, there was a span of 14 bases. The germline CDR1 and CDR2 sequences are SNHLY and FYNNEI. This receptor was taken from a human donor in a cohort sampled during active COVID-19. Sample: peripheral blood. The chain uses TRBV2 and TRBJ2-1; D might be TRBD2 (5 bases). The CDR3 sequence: CASSIPSLFNEQFF. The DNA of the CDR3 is TGTGCCAGCAGTATTCCTAGCCTCTTCAATGAGCAGTTCTTC. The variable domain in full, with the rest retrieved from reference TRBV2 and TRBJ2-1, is EPEVTQTPSHQVTQMGQEVILRCVPISNHLYFYWYRQILGQKVEFLVSFYNNEISEKSEIFDDQFSVERPDGSNFTLKIRSTKLEDSAMYFCASSIPSLFNEQFFGPGTRLTVL.